One and the same sample provided the 27 T cell receptor beta chains below, sequenced in a study of tissue T cells after allogeneic stem cell transplantation. The table came from immunoSEQ multiplex PCR; TCRdb's copy has only in-frame clones and leaves some out. The data hold 1,100 to 1,500 clones, with 45% to 60% observed a single time. Stated time point: mouse harvest day 14 after allogeneic transplant. The graft held 10^6 splenic CD5+ T cells and 10^7 T-cell-depleted bone marrow cells. Sequencing was carried out using liver tissue. These receptors were collected from a female BALB/c mouse given C57BL/6 T cells with graft-versus-host disease after an allogeneic hematopoietic cell transplant.

Points on this clone: Gene names denote mouse genes. Coverage ceases 1 residue before the CDR3 finishes, and the germline J gene fills in the end. V gene TRBV16 combines with J gene TRBJ2-7; 10 bases agree with TRBD2. CDR3 length equals 15 residues. The germline gives CDR1 SGHSA, CDR2 FRNQAP. V dropped 0 bases and J dropped 4; count of bases not matched to a gene: 3. The CDR3 loop reads CASSLESGGAYEQYF. The CDR3 bases that were read are TGTGCAAGCAGCTTAGAGTCTGGGGGGGCTTATGAACAGTAC. Full variable domain (remainder filled in from reference TRBV16 and TRBJ2-7): NAGVIQTPRHKVTGKGQEATLWCEPISGHSAVFWYRQTIVQGLEFLTYFRNQAPIDDSGMPKERFSAQMPNQSHSTLKIQSTQPQDSAVYLCASSLESGGAYEQYFGPGTRLTVL.

Of note for this clone: A junction end diverges from the germline sequence, so it may reflect a read error. Any gene name here is a mouse gene name. The CDR3 is cut off 1 residue early in the read; its end comes from the germline J gene. This chain connects TRBV13-3 to TRBJ2-5, with D possibly being TRBD1 (6 bases). The CDR3 runs 12 residues. Per germline, CDR1 NNHDY and CDR2 SYVADS. CDR3 sequence reads: CAGSEQGDTQYF. The part of the CDR3 DNA that was read is TGTGCCGGCAGTGAGCAGGGGGACACCCAGTAC.

A note on this clone: The genes are named according to mouse. Read coverage stops 1 residue before the CDR3 terminus; the germline J gene supplies the remainder. The sample has other DNA sequences that encode this CDR3 too. V gene TRBV26 combines with J gene TRBJ2-1, with 7 bases aligning to TRBD1. Germline CDR1 reads KGHPV; CDR2 reads FQNQEV (reference sequence). The CDR3 is made up of 14 amino acids. V shed 4 bases, J shed 1 base, and the junction held 1 base outside the gene matches. The CDR3 DNA, read in part, is TGTGCCAGCAGTCGACAGGGAAACTATGCTGAGCAGTTC. This translates into CASSRQGNYAEQF. The whole CDR3 is CASSRQGNYAEQFF.

Concerning this clone: Mouse gene names and germline throughout. Sequencing ends 1 residue short of the CDR3 end; the germline J gene provides the rest. The J gene is TRBJ2-4, the V gene TRBV23; TRBD2 reflects the table's D call only, with no check against the DNA. The CDR3 has 16 residues. CDR1 is KGHTA, CDR2 FQNQQP, per germline. The CDR3 protein is CSSSQGLGGLQNTLYF. CDR3 DNA, as far as it was read: TGCTCCAGCAGTCAAGGACTGGGGGGGCTTCAAAACACCTTGTAC.

This clone is large in the sample. Mouse names are used for the genes. With the read ending 1 residue before the CDR3 end, the germline J gene is used to fill in that end. The rearrangement uses TRBV4 and TRBJ2-7; D gene uncertain. Germline assignment: CDR1 LGHDT and CDR2 YNNKQL (reference sequence). The V and J ends lost 5 bases and 4 bases respectively, with 9 bases between them. The CDR3 covers 12 residues. The CDR3 is CASSHLRYEQYF. Partial CDR3 DNA: TGTGCCAGCAGCCACCTCCGGTATGAACAGTAC.

This clone ranks as large. All gene names here are mouse names. The read ends 1 residue before the CDR3 terminus; that terminus is restored from the germline J gene. The gene calls are TRBV26 and TRBJ1-3; D ambiguous. This CDR3 comprises 14 residues. The germline V and J ends were trimmed by 6 bases and 0 bases, with 9 bases remaining between them. CDR1 and CDR2 (germline): KGHPV, FQNQEV (reference sequence). CDR3 DNA, as far as it was read: TGTGCCAGCAGAACGACAAATTCTGGAAATACGCTCTAT. It encodes CASRTTNSGNTLY. The whole CDR3 sequence reads CASRTTNSGNTLYF.

To note about this clone: Gene names are the mouse ones. The read terminates 1 residue before the CDR3 end, so the remaining end is supplied by the germline J gene. The gene calls are TRBV12-1 and TRBJ1-1; D uncertain. CDR1 is SGHSN and CDR2 is HYEKVE in the germline V gene. V lost 2 bases, J lost 0 bases, and 9 bases lay in between. CDR3 size: 14 residues. The chain's CDR3 is CASSPTPANTEVFF. The sequenced CDR3 bases are TGTGCCAGCTCTCCGACTCCCGCAAACACAGAAGTCTTC.

On this clone: Mouse names are used for the genes. The sequence runs out 1 residue before the end of the CDR3; the remainder is reconstructed from the germline J gene. This chain uses TRBV16 with TRBJ2-7; 8 positions agree with TRBD2. Germline V gene data show CDR1 as SGHSA and CDR2 as FRNQAP. CDR3 length: 14 amino acids. Trimming took 3 bases from V and 2 from J; bases not matched to a gene: 3. CDR3 sequence: CASSFDWGAYEQYF. Partial CDR3 DNA: TGTGCAAGCAGCTTCGACTGGGGCGCCTATGAACAGTAC.

About this clone: Genes here carry mouse names. The CDR3 goes on 1 residue after the read ends, and that part is filled in from the germline J gene. The chain employs TRBV26 and TRBJ1-1, with D maybe TRBD1 (6 bases). Per germline, CDR1 KGHPV and CDR2 FQNQEV (reference sequence). The CDR3 length is 15 residues. Trimming left V 0 bases short and J 1 base short, with 9 bases between. This chain's CDR3 is CASSLSGTKNTEVFF. CDR3 bases read: TGTGCCAGCAGTCTGTCCGGGACAAAAAACACAGAAGTCTTC.

On this clone: The genes are named according to mouse. CDR3 bases read: TGTGCCAGCAGTCTGGGGTATTCTGGAAATACGCTCTAT. This sequence encodes CASSLGYSGNTLY. The whole CDR3 sequence is CASSLGYSGNTLYF. The J gene is TRBJ1-3, the V gene TRBV26; D ambiguous. The observed sequence ends 1 residue before the CDR3 terminus, with the missing tail filled in from the germline J gene. The V and J ends lost 2 bases and 0 bases respectively, with 5 bases between them. Germline CDR1 and CDR2: KGHPV and FQNQEV (reference sequence). This CDR3 spans 14 amino acids.

This clone has a handful of counts. Gene names denote mouse genes. The read comes to an end 1 residue before the CDR3 does, leaving the germline J gene to fill in the end. The chain joins TRBV14 to TRBJ2-5; D is unclear. The CDR3 covers 13 residues. Trimming took off 2 bases at V and 0 bases at J, with 4 bases between the two ends. Germline assignment: CDR1 SGHDT and CDR2 FRDEAV. The part of the CDR3 DNA that was read is TGTGCCAGCAGTTTGAACAACCAAGACACCCAGTAC. It codes for CASSLNNQDTQY. The whole CDR3 region reads CASSLNNQDTQYF.

A word on this clone: Genes here carry mouse names. The read halts 1 residue ahead of the CDR3 end, with the missing end drawn from the germline J gene. The chain couples TRBV12-1 to TRBJ1-5, with D possibly being TRBD1 (6 bases). Trimming pared 2 bases from V and 2 bases from J, leaving 6 bases between. Looked up from germline, CDR1 is SGHSN and CDR2 is HYEKVE. This CDR3 has 13 amino acids. This chain's CDR3 is CASSPGDNQAPLF. The covered CDR3 bases are TGTGCCAGCTCTCCAGGGGACAACCAGGCTCCGCTT.

On this clone: Mouse names are used for the genes. The read ends 1 residue early relative to the CDR3; the germline J gene fills the gap. The rearrangement links TRBV16 to TRBJ1-4; maybe TRBD1 (6 bases). Germline V gene data show CDR1 as SGHSA and CDR2 as FRNQAP. The CDR3 consists of 14 residues. The V end was cut by 5 bases, the J end by 2 bases, with 9 bases between. The CDR3 bases that were read are TGTGCAAGCAGCCCGGGACAATCCAACGAAAGATTATTT. It specifies CASSPGQSNERLF. The entire CDR3 is CASSPGQSNERLFF.

In the case of this clone: The gene names here belong to mouse. The sequence runs out 1 residue before the end of the CDR3; the remainder is reconstructed from the germline J gene. The rearrangement uses TRBV20 and TRBJ2-2; D uncertain. CDR3 length: 14 residues. V shed 0 bases and J shed 4 bases, with 9 bases lying between them. The V gene's germline CDR1 is GFQATS and CDR2 STVNSAI. Here the CDR3 reads CGAREVGSTGQLYF. The DNA read from the CDR3 is TGTGGTGCTAGGGAGGTGGGAAGCACCGGGCAGCTCTAC.

Regarding this clone: Germline and genes: mouse. The CDR3 spells CASSLPGTGYEQYF. The CDR3 DNA, read in part, is TGTGCCAGCAGCCTTCCCGGGACTGGTTATGAACAGTAC. This chain links TRBV3 with TRBJ2-7, with 8 bases matching TRBD2. The read terminates 1 residue before the CDR3 end, so the remaining end is supplied by the germline J gene. From germline, CDR1 is SNHLY and CDR2 FYNGKV (reference sequence). This CDR3 has 14 amino acids. The trim removed 5 bases at V and 4 bases at J, leaving 7 bases unmatched.

On this clone: Gene names are mouse gene names. With the read ending 1 residue before the CDR3 end, the germline J gene is used to fill in that end. The V gene is TRBV5, the J gene TRBJ2-3, with D perhaps matching TRBD2 (5 bases). The CDR3 loop spans 16 amino acids. The V end lost 0 bases, the J end lost 0 bases, and 10 bases lay between the germline ends. Germline lookup yields CDR1 LGHNA and CDR2 YNLKQL (reference sequence). The covered CDR3 bases are TGTGCCAGCAGCCAAGAGCGGCTGGGTAGTGCAGAAACGCTGTAT. This encodes CASSQERLGSAETLY. The entire CDR3 reads CASSQERLGSAETLYF.

The table lists this clone with a few counts. Mouse germline and gene names are used. The DNA ends 1 residue before the CDR3 does, and the rest of the CDR3 is filled in from the germline J gene. The gene calls are TRBV19 and TRBJ1-4; D is possibly TRBD1 (5 bases). The CDR3 length is 15 residues. Germline lookup yields CDR1 FNHDT and CDR2 SITEND (reference sequence). V dropped 6 bases and J dropped 0 bases, with 12 bases sitting between them. CDR3 region: CASTRETVSNERLFF. CDR3 bases read: TGTGCCAGCACCCGAGAGACAGTTTCCAACGAAAGATTATTT.

Comment on this clone: Gene and germline names: mouse. The read finishes 1 residue shy of the CDR3 end, and the germline J gene is used to complete it. This rearrangement joins TRBV29 to TRBJ2-1; 9 bases align to TRBD2. This CDR3 contains 17 residues. V gave up 0 bases and J gave up 2 bases; unmatched junction bases: 5. Per germline, CDR1 MSHET and CDR2 SYDVDS. Partial CDR3 DNA: TGTGCTAGCAGTTTATCGCCCGGGACTGGGCACTATGCTGAGCAGTTC. Translation gives CASSLSPGTGHYAEQF. The whole CDR3 is CASSLSPGTGHYAEQFF.

On this clone itself: Any gene name here is a mouse gene name. Read data end 1 residue before the CDR3 end; the end is taken from the germline J gene. This chain links TRBV2 with TRBJ1-2; D is undetermined. The CDR3 consists of 13 residues. Germline V CDR1 and CDR2: LGHNA, YSYQKL. V was trimmed by 1 base and J by 0 bases, leaving 3 bases between them. The CDR3 loop is CASSQAANSDYTF. The covered CDR3 bases are TGTGCCAGCAGCCAAGCCGCAAACTCCGACTACACC.

Points on this clone: The germline and genes are mouse ones. The DNA ends 1 residue before the CDR3 does, and the rest of the CDR3 is filled in from the germline J gene. The rearrangement uses TRBV4 and TRBJ2-7; 12 bases agree with TRBD2. The CDR3 contains 15 residues. J lost 0 bases, V lost 5 bases, and 2 bases had no gene match. Germline V CDR1 and CDR2: LGHDT, YNNKQL (reference sequence). The DNA read from the CDR3 is TGTGCCAGCAGCAGGACTGGGGGGGTCTCCTATGAACAGTAC. Translating it yields CASSRTGGVSYEQY. The whole CDR3 sequence is CASSRTGGVSYEQYF.

This clone was recorded a few times. The germline and genes are mouse ones. The CDR3 is cut off 1 residue early in the read; its end comes from the germline J gene. The genes are TRBV31 and TRBJ2-5; 8 bases agree with TRBD1. The CDR3 spans 15 residues. Germline CDR1 and CDR2: GKSSPN and SITVG. With V trimmed by 0 bases and J by 2 bases, 4 bases remained unmatched. The CDR3 DNA, read in part, is TGTGCCTGGAGTCTAGAACAGGGGGGCCAAGACACCCAGTAC. Residues: CAWSLEQGGQDTQY. The CDR3 reads in full as CAWSLEQGGQDTQYF. The whole variable domain, remainder taken from reference TRBV31 and TRBJ2-5, is AQTIHQWPVAEIKAVGSPLSLGCTIKGKSSPNLYWYWQATGGTLQQLFYSITVGQVESVVQLNLSASRPKDDQFILSTEKLLLSHSGFYLCAWSLEQGGQDTQYFGPGTRLLVL.

This clone was counted a few times. Genes and germline are mouse. Read coverage stops 1 residue before the CDR3 terminus; the germline J gene supplies the remainder. The gene calls are TRBV12-2 and TRBJ1-2; 7 bases fit TRBD1. CDR3 size: 14 residues. Unmatched junction bases numbered 0, after V lost 0 bases and J lost 0 bases. Germline V gene data show CDR1 as SGHLS and CDR2 as HYDKME. The CDR3 loop is CASSLQGANSDYTF. The sequenced part of the CDR3 DNA is TGTGCCAGCTCTCTCCAGGGGGCAAACTCCGACTACACC.

In the case of this clone: Genes and germline are mouse. CDR3 loop: CASSLMVGLGSAETLYF. CDR3 DNA, as far as it was read: TGTGCCAGCAGTTTAATGGTTGGACTGGGCAGTGCAGAAACGCTGTAT. The chain is built from TRBV15 and TRBJ2-3; 8 nucleotides line up with TRBD2. The read is 1 residue too short to cover the CDR3 end, so that end is filled in from the germline J gene. CDR3 length: 17 residues. After removal of 2 bases from V and 0 bases from J, the junction contained 7 bases not matched to a gene. From germline, CDR1 is SGHND and CDR2 FRSKSL. Full variable domain (remainder filled in from reference TRBV15 and TRBJ2-3): DAGVTQTPRHEVAEKGQTIILKCEPVSGHNDLFWYRQTKIQGLELLSYFRSKSLMEDGGAFKDRFKAEMLNSSFSTLKIQPTEPKDSAVYLCASSLMVGLGSAETLYFGSGTRLTVL.

This clone came up a few times. Gene and germline names: mouse. The CDR3 bases that were read are TGTGCCAGCTCTCTGCGGTCTGGAAATACGCTCTAT. This encodes CASSLRSGNTLY. The CDR3 as a whole reads CASSLRSGNTLYF. The chain joins TRBV12-1 to TRBJ1-3; D is uncertain. The read finishes 1 residue shy of the CDR3 end, and the germline J gene is used to complete it. Trimming stripped 1 base from V and 1 base from J, with 4 bases between. Germline values: CDR1 SGHSN, CDR2 HYEKVE. The CDR3 has 13 residues.

As concerns this clone: The genes and germline here are from mouse. The read finishes 1 residue shy of the CDR3 end, and the germline J gene is used to complete it. The genes are TRBV1 and TRBJ2-7; the D gene is possibly TRBD2 (5 bases). The CDR3 totals 14 residues. V lost 3 bases and J 0 bases, leaving 9 bases between the germline ends. CDR1 and CDR2 (germline): NSQYPW, LRSPGD (reference sequence). The DNA read from the CDR3 is TGCACCTGCAGTGCGGTGGGGAGCTCCTATGAACAGTAC. Amino acid sequence: CTCSAVGSSYEQY. The full CDR3 reads CTCSAVGSSYEQYF. The full variable domain, rest sourced from reference TRBV1 and TRBJ2-7, is VTLLEQNPRWRLVPRGQAVNLRCILKNSQYPWMSWYQQDLQKQLQWLFTLRSPGDKEVKSLPGADYLATRVTDTELRLQVANMSQGRTLYCTCSAVGSSYEQYFGPGTRLTVL.

This clone has just one count. One junction end does not reproduce the germline sequence, and a read error may be involved. The gene names given are mouse names. The CDR3 is cut off 1 residue early in the read; its end comes from the germline J gene. The V call is TRBV13-3, the J call TRBJ2-7, with a tentative D call TRBD1 (6 bases). The CDR3 has 13 residues. Germline V gene sequence: CDR1 NNHDY, CDR2 SYVADS. This CDR3 is CASSDRRRRAQYF. The sequenced part of the CDR3 DNA is TGCGCCAGCAGTGACAGGCGGCGCCGGGCACAGTAC.

In this sample, this clone is large. Gene names and germline match the mouse. Read coverage stops 1 residue before the CDR3 terminus; the germline J gene supplies the remainder. The chain employs TRBV1 and TRBJ2-7; tentative D call: TRBD1 (6 bases). V lost 3 bases and J lost 4, with 7 bases in between. The CDR3 has 12 residues. CDR1 is NSQYPW, CDR2 LRSPGD, per germline (reference sequence). CDR3 residues: CTCSAGQYEQYF. Partial CDR3 DNA: TGCACCTGCAGTGCGGGACAATATGAACAGTAC. Looking up the rest from reference TRBV1 and TRBJ2-7 gives the full variable domain: VTLLEQNPRWRLVPRGQAVNLRCILKNSQYPWMSWYQQDLQKQLQWLFTLRSPGDKEVKSLPGADYLATRVTDTELRLQVANMSQGRTLYCTCSAGQYEQYFGPGTRLTVL.